This TCR beta chain was captured in a study of a mutant IDH1 vaccine in newly diagnosed glioma. Study in general: With temozolomide cycles, or 4-6 weeks after radiotherapy alone, vaccination was started. Mean patient age was approximately 39 years; about 60% were male and around 38% female. Antecedent treatment encompassed radiotherapy, temozolomide, or their combination; the majority received both.

This clone occurred a few times. Its cognate antigen is unknown. Per the germline V gene, CDR1 is MRHNA and CDR2 is SNTAGT. The CDR3 has 14 residues. Trimming shortened V by 2 bases and J by 2 bases, and 9 bases separated the two germline ends. Time point of the sample: week 11, during vaccination. Topical imiquimod was applied with each vaccine dose, which held 300 ug of mutant IDH1 20-mer peptide. Assay used: immunoSEQ multiplex PCR; TCRdb lists only in-frame clones, some missing. The sample shows about 130,000 clones, around three quarters of them seen only once. This TCR derives from a man aged 35-49 years with glioma. Sequences were derived from PBMCs, sampled from a glioma patient whose treatment included an IDH1 peptide vaccine. The V gene is TRBV6-4, the J gene TRBJ1-1, with D unresolved. The chain's CDR3 is CASSDRPGNTEAFF. In DNA form, the CDR3 reads TGTGCCAGCAGTGACCGGCCGGGAAACACTGAAGCTTTCTTT.